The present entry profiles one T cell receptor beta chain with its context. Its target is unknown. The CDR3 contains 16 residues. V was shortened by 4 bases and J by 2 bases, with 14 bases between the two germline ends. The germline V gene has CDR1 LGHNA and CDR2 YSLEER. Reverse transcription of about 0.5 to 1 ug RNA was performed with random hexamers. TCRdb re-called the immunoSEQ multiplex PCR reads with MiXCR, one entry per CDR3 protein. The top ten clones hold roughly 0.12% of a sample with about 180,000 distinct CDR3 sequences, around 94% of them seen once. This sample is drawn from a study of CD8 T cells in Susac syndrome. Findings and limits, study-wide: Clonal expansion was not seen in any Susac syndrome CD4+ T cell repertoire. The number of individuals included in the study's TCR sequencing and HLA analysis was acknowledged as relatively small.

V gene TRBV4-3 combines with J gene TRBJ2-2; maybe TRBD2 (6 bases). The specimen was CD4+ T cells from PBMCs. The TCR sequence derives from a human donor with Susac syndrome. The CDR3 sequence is CASSLGLGSNTGELFF. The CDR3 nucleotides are TGCGCCAGCAGCCTGGGACTCGGATCCAACACCGGGGAGCTGTTTTTT.